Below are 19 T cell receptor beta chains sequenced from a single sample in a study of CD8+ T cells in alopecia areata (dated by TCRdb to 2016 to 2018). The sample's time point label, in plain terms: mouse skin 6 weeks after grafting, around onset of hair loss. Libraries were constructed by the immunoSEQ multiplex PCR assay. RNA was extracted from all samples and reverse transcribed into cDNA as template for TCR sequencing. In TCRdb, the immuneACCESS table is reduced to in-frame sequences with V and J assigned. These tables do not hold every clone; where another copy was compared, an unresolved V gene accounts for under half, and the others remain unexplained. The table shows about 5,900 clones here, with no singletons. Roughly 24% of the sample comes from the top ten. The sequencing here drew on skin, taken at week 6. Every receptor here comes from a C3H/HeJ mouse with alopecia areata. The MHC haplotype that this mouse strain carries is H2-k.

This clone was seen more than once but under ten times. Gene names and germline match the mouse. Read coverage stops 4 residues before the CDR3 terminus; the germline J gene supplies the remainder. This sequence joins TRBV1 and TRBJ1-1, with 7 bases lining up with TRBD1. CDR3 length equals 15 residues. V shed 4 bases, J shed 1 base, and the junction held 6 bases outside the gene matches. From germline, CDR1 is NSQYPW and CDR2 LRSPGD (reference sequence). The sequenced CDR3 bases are TGCACCTGCAGTGGGGGACAGAGAAGAAACACA. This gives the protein CTCSGGQRRNT. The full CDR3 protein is CTCSGGQRRNTEVFF.

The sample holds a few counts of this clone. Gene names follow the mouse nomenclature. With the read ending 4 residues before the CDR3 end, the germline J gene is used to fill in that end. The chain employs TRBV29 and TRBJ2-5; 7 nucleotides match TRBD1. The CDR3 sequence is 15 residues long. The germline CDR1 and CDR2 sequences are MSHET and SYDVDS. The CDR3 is CASSSPDRVRDTQYF. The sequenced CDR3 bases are TGTGCTAGCAGTTCACCTGACAGGGTCCGGGAC. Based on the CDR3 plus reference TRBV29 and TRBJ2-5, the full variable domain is DMKVTQMPRYLIKRMGENVLLECGQDMSHETMYWYRQDPGLGLQLIYISYDVDSNSEGDIPKGYRVSRKKREHFSLILDSAKTNQTSVYFCASSSPDRVRDTQYFGPGTRLLVL.

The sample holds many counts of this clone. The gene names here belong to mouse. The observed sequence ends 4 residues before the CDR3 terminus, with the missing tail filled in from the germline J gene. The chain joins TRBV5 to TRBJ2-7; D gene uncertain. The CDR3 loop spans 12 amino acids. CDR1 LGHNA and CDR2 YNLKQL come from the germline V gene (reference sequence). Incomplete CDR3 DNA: TGTGCCAGCAGCCTCCAGGCGTAT. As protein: CASSLQAY. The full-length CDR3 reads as CASSLQAYEQYF.

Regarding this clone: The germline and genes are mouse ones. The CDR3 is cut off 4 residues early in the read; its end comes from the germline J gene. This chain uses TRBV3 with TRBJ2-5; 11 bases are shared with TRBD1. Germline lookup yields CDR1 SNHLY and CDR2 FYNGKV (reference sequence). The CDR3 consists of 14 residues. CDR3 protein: CASSEGQGEDTQYF. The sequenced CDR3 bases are TGTGCCAGCAGCGAGGGACAGGGGGAAGAC. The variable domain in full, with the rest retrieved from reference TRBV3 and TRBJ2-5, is GPKVLQIPSHQIIDMGQMVTLNCDPVSNHLYFYWYKQILGQQMEFLVNFYNGKVMEKSKLFKDQFSVERPDGSYFTLKIQPTALEDSAVYFCASSEGQGEDTQYFGPGTRLLVL.

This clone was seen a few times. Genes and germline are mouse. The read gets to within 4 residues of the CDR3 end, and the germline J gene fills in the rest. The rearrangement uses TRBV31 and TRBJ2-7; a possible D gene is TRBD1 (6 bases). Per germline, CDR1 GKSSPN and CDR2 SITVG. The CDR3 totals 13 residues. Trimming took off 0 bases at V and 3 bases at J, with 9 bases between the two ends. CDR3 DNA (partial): TGTGCCTGGAGTCTAGGGGACAACTAT. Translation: CAWSLGDNY. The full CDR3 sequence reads CAWSLGDNYEQYF. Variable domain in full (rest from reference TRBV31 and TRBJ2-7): AQTIHQWPVAEIKAVGSPLSLGCTIKGKSSPNLYWYWQATGGTLQQLFYSITVGQVESVVQLNLSASRPKDDQFILSTEKLLLSHSGFYLCAWSLGDNYEQYFGPGTRLTVL.

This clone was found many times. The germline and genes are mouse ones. The CDR3 loop is CASGTGMGSLYEQYF. CDR3 bases read: TGTGCCAGCGGAACAGGGATGGGATCCCTCTAT. The chain has TRBV13-2 and TRBJ2-7, with D possibly matching TRBD1 (6 bases). The missing CDR3 end, 4 residues past where the read stops, is filled in from the germline J gene. This CDR3 contains 15 residues. CDR1 is NNHNN, CDR2 SYGAGS, per germline (reference sequence). Trimming cost V 5 bases and J 3 bases, with 18 bases left between them.

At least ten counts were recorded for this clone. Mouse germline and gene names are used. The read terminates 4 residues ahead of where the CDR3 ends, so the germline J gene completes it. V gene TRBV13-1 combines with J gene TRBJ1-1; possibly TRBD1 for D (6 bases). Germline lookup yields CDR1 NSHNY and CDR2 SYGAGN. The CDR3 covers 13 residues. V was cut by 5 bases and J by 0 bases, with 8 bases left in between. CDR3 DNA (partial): TGTGCCAGCAGGGGGACAACAAACACA. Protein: CASRGTTNT. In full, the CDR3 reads CASRGTTNTEVFF.

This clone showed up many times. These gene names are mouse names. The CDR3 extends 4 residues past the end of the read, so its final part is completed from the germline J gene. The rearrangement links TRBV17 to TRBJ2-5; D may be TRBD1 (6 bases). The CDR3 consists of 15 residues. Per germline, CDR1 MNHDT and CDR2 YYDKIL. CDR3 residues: CASSRDRAGEDTQYF. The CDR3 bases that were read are TGTGCTAGCAGTAGAGATAGGGCAGGGGAAGAC.

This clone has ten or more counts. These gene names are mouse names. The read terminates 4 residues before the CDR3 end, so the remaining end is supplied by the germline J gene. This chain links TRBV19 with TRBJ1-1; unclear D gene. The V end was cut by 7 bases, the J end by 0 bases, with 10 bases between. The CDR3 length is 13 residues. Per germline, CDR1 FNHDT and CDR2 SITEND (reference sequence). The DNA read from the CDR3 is TGTGCCAGCCCACACAGTGCAAACACA. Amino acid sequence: CASPHSANT. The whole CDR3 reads CASPHSANTEVFF. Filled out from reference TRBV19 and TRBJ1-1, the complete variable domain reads GGIITQTPKFLIGQEGQKLTLKCQQNFNHDTMYWYRQDSGKGLRLIYYSITENDLQKGDLSEGYDASREKKSSFSLTVTSAQKNEMAVFLCASPHSANTEVFFGKGTRLTVV.

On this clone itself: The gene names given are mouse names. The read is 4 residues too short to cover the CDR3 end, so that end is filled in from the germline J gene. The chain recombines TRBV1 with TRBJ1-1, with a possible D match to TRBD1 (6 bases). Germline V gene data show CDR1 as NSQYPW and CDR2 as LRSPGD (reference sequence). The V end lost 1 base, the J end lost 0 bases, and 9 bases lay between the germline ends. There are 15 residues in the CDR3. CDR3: CTCSAATGANTEVFF. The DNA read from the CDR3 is TGCACCTGCAGTGCAGCGACAGGAGCAAACACA.

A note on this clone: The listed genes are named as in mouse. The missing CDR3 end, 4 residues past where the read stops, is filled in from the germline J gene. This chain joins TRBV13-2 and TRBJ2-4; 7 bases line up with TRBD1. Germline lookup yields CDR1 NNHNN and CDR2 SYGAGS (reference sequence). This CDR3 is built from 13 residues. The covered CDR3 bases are TGTGCCAGCGGTCCGGGACAGAAAAAC. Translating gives CASGPGQKN. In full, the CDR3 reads CASGPGQKNTLYF.

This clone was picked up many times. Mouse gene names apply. The part of the CDR3 DNA that was read is TGCACCTGCAGACCCCAGGGCGGAGAA. Its protein product is CTCRPQGGE. The full-length CDR3 reads as CTCRPQGGETLYF. The chain employs TRBV1 and TRBJ2-3, with TRBD1 as a possible D gene (5 bases). Read sequence stops 4 residues before the CDR3 end, and the germline J gene provides the missing end. Germline V gives CDR1 NSQYPW, CDR2 LRSPGD (reference sequence). CDR3 length: 13 residues.

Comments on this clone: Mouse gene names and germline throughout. Partial CDR3 DNA: TGTGCCAGCGGTGGAACAGGGGGCAACTCC. The encoded protein is CASGGTGGNS. The complete CDR3 sequence is CASGGTGGNSDYTF. This chain joins TRBV13-2 and TRBJ1-2, with 9 bases fitting TRBD1. The read ends 4 residues before the CDR3 terminus; that terminus is restored from the germline J gene. The trim removed 3 bases at V and 2 bases at J, leaving 2 bases unmatched. CDR1 and CDR2 (germline): NNHNN, SYGAGS (reference sequence). The CDR3 runs 14 residues.

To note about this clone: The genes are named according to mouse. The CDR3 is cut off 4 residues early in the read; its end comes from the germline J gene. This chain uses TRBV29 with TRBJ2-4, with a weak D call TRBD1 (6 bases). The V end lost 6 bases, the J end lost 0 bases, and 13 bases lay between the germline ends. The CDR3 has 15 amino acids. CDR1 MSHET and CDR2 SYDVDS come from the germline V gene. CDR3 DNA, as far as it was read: TGTGCTAGCAGCCCGGGACATACTAGTCAAAAC. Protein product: CASSPGHTSQN. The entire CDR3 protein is CASSPGHTSQNTLYF.

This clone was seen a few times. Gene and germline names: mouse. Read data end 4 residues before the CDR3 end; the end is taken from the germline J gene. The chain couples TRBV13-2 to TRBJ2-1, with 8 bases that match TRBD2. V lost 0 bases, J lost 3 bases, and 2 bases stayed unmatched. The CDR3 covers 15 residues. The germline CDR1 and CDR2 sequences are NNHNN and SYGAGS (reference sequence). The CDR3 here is CASGDGGTGYAEQFF. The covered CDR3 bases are TGTGCCAGCGGTGATGGAGGGACTGGCTATGCT.

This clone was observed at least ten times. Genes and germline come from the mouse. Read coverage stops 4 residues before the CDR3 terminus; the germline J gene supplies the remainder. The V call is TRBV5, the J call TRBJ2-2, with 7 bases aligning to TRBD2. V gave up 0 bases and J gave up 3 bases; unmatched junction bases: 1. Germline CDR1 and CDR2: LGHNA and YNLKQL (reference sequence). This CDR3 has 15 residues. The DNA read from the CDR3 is TGTGCCAGCAGCCAAGACGGGGGGGACACCGGG. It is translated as CASSQDGGDTG. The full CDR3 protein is CASSQDGGDTGQLYF.

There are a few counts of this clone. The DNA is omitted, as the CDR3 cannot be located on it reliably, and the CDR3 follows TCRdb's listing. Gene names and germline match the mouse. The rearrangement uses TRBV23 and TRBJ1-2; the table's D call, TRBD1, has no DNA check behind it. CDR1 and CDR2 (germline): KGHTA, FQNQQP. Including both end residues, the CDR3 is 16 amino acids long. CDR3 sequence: CAPAVNRDSPNSDYTF.

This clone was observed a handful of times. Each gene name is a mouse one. The CDR3 sequence: CTCSGWENTLYF. The DNA read from the CDR3 is TGCACCTGCAGTGGCTGGGAAAAC. This chain connects TRBV1 to TRBJ2-4; tentative D call: TRBD2 (5 bases). Read data end 4 residues before the CDR3 end; the end is taken from the germline J gene. This CDR3 has 12 residues. Germline V CDR1 and CDR2: NSQYPW, LRSPGD (reference sequence).

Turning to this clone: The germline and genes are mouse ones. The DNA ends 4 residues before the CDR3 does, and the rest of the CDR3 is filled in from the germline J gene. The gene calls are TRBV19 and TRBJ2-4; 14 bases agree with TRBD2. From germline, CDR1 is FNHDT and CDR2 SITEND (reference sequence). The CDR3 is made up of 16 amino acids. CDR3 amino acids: CASSIRDWGGANTLYF. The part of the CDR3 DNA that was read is TGTGCCAGCAGTATCCGGGACTGGGGGGGCGCGAAC.